Only a few counts were recorded for the clone carrying this T cell receptor (beta chain). The sample is drawn from a study of cytomegalovirus exposure and HLA in healthy donors. V was clipped by 5 bases and J by 5 bases; unmatched bases: 9. Germline-derived CDR1 and CDR2 are SEHNR and FQNEAQ (reference sequence). The CDR3 length is 15 residues. The PCR contained 60 Vbeta and 13 Jbeta primers. Libraries were prepared by immunoSEQ multiplex PCR; TCRdb keeps only in-frame clonotypes and omits some of them. The sample contains 110,000 to 150,000 clones, around three quarters of which appear only once. The clonotype originates from a middle-aged man in good health and CMV-seronegative. The rearrangement links TRBV7-9 to TRBJ1-5; TRBD1 matches at 7 bases. Sequencing was done on a sample of PBMCs. CDR3 region: CASSAGDSRDQPQHF. In DNA form, the CDR3 reads TGTGCCAGCAGCGCCGGGGACAGCCGCGATCAGCCCCAGCATTTT.